This paragraph covers one T cell receptor beta chain sequence. What it binds is unknown. The data were obtained in a study of tumor-infiltrating lymphocytes in localized non-small cell lung cancer. Study-level findings and limits: Immunotypes IM1 and IM2 had similar TCR-derived T-cell fractions. Available tissue quantity limited TCR sequencing to a patient subset. Each assay used a separate piece of the same tissue. Recurrence-free survival showed no association with tumor T-cell fraction.

The table came from immunoSEQ multiplex PCR; TCRdb's copy has only in-frame clones and leaves some out. The sample contains approximately 17,000 clones, 73% of which appear only once. Trimming took 0 bases from V and 3 from J, leaving 7 bases between them. The CDR3 runs to 13 residues. Germline lookup yields CDR1 SGHDT and CDR2 YYEEEE. This chain connects TRBV5-6 to TRBJ2-7; D gene uncertain. The sequenced sample consisted of lung tumor tissue. The sequence was collected from a human donor with non-small cell lung cancer. In DNA, the CDR3 is TGTGCCAGCAGCTTGGACGGTTACTACGAGCAGTACTTC. This codes for CASSLDGYYEQYF.